The 10 T cell receptor beta chains below come from one sample, sequenced in a study of response to subunit inactivated influenza vaccine. From the RT-PCR reads, TCRdb called clonotypes with MiXCR, one entry per CDR3 protein. The sample lists around 150,000 distinct CDR3 sequences, roughly a tenth seen once, with around 12% in the top ten. Here the sequenced sample was non-naive T cells sorted from PBMCs, taken roughly 45 days after vaccination. The source is a man aged 45-60 years who received an inactivated influenza vaccine.

This chain links TRBV11-3 with TRBJ2-2; the D gene could be TRBD1 or TRBD2 (6 bases each). CDR1 and CDR2 from the germline V gene are SGHNT and YENEEA. This CDR3 contains 15 residues. Deletions cut 0 bases from V and 4 bases from J, with 9 bases between. In DNA, the CDR3 is TGTGCCAGCAGCTTAGACCGGGGGCTCACCGGGGAGCTGTTTTTT. This codes for CASSLDRGLTGELFF.

This clonotype occurred a few times. The chain links TRBV6-5 to TRBJ2-3; 8 bases agree with TRBD2. V was clipped by 1 base and J by 4 bases; unmatched bases: 4. CDR3 length: 15 amino acids. The germline V gene has CDR1 MNHEY and CDR2 SVGAGI. The CDR3 region has the DNA TGTGCCAGCAGTTACTTAACTAGCGGTGCAGATACGCAGTATTTT. Protein product: CASSYLTSGADTQYF.

This clonotype showed up many times. V gene TRBV4-2 combines with J gene TRBJ2-7; TRBD2 matches at 8 bases. CDR3 length: 16 residues. Per germline, CDR1 LGHNA and CDR2 YNFKEQ. The V and J ends lost 1 base and 2 bases, in that order; junction bases with no gene match: 7. The CDR3 DNA sequence: TGTGCCAGCAGCCAAGTAGGCGGGACTAGGCCCTACGAGCAGTACTTC. Its protein is CASSQVGGTRPYEQYF.

There are a few counts of this clonotype. The chain is built from TRBV20-1 and TRBJ1-2; tentatively, D is TRBD1 (6 bases). Germline V gives CDR1 DFQATT, CDR2 SNEGSKA (reference sequence). CDR3 length equals 14 residues. V lost 1 base, J lost 1 base, and 10 bases lay in between. The CDR3 sequence is CSARGTVDNYGYTF. In DNA, the CDR3 is TGCAGTGCTAGAGGGACAGTCGATAACTATGGCTACACCTTC.

CDR3 nucleotide sequence: TGCGCCAGCAGCCAAGAGGGACGGTGGGGGGAGACCCAGTACTTC. It encodes CASSQEGRWGETQYF. The V and J genes are TRBV4-1 and TRBJ2-5; D is perhaps TRBD1 or TRBD2 (5 bases each). In germline, CDR1 is MGHRA, CDR2 YSYEKL. With 0 bases removed from V and 5 bases from J, the gap between germline ends came to 13 bases. CDR3 length: 15 amino acids.

This clonotype was picked up many times. The CDR3 nucleotides are TGCAGTGCTAGGGACGACTCCTACGAGCAGTACTTC. Its translation: CSARDDSYEQYF. This chain connects TRBV20-1 to TRBJ2-7, with D hard to call. The germline V gene has CDR1 DFQATT and CDR2 SNEGSKA (reference sequence). This CDR3 has 12 amino acids. V gave up 3 bases and J gave up 0 bases, with 6 bases separating them.

The V and J genes are TRBV7-3 and TRBJ2-7, with TRBD2 matching over 7 bases. The germline V gene encodes CDR1 SGHTA and CDR2 FQGTGA. J lost 5 bases, V lost 2 bases, and 3 bases had no gene match. This CDR3 region has 13 residues. The CDR3 region is CASSLGREHEQYF. CDR3 sequence (DNA): TGTGCCAGCAGCTTAGGGCGGGAGCACGAGCAGTACTTC.

This clonotype was found many times. This rearrangement joins TRBV28 to TRBJ2-7, with 7 nucleotides matching TRBD1. The length of the CDR3 is 15 residues. Trimming took 6 bases from V and 0 from J; bases not matched to a gene: 8. Germline V lookup: CDR1 MDHEN, CDR2 SYDVKM. CDR3 bases: TGTGCCAGCAGGAACCGGGCAGGGGGCTCCTACGAGCAGTACTTC. Translating it yields CASRNRAGGSYEQYF.

This clonotype was seen a handful of times. J is TRBJ2-5 and V is TRBV28; D is undetermined. V was trimmed by 6 bases and J by 2 bases, leaving 13 bases between them. CDR3 length equals 14 residues. Germline V lookup: CDR1 MDHEN, CDR2 SYDVKM. The CDR3 DNA reads as TGTGCCAGCAGCCCCCTCGCGGAACAAGAGACCCAGTACTTC. Its translation is CASSPLAEQETQYF.

V usage is TRBV5-5 and J usage is TRBJ1-2, with 9 positions matching TRBD1. The trim removed 3 bases at V and 8 bases at J, leaving 20 bases unmatched. Germline loops: CDR1 SGHKS, CDR2 YYEKEE (reference sequence). This CDR3 has 18 residues. CDR3 nucleotides: TGTGCCAGCAGCTCCCCCCGGACAGGGGATTCCCTCACGCGGGGCTACACCTTC. Protein sequence: CASSSPRTGDSLTRGYTF.